The present T cell receptor (beta chain) was sequenced within a study of cytomegalovirus exposure and HLA in healthy donors. Study-level results: A classifier reportedly called cytomegalovirus status with high sensitivity and specificity. Later on, a genetic analysis was performed. It linked a missense variant in DCLRE1C with V- and J-gene trimming of TCR beta.

Worth noting for this clone: Its antigen remains unknown.

PCR was performed using 60 Vbeta and 13 Jbeta primers. Measured with immunoSEQ multiplex PCR; TCRdb has only the in-frame clones, and not every one. The table has roughly 150,000 clones, approximately 76% seen once. Germline-derived CDR1 and CDR2 are KGHSH and LQKENI. With 3 bases removed from V and 4 bases from J, the gap between germline ends came to 12 bases. The CDR3 spans 15 residues. This TCR came from a woman aged 18 to 35 in good health and CMV-seropositive. The J gene is TRBJ2-2, the V gene TRBV18; possibly TRBD1 for D (5 bases). Material: PBMCs. The CDR3 loop is CASSPSIRATGELFF. CDR3 bases: TGTGCCAGCTCACCGTCTATCAGGGCCACCGGGGAGCTGTTTTTT.